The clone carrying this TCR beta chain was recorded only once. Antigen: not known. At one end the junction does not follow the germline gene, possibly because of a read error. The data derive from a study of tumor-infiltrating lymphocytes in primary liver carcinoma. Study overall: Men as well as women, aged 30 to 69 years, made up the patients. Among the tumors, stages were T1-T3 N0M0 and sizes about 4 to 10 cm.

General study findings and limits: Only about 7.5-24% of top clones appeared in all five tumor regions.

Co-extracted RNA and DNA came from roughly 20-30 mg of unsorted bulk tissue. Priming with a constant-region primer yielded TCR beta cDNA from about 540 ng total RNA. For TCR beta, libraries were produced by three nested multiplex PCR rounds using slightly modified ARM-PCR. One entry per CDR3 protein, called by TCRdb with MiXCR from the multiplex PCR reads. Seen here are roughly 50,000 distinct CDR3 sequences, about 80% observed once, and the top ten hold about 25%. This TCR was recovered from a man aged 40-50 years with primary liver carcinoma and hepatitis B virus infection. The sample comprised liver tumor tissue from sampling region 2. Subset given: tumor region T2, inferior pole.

The CDR3 DNA follows: TGTGCCAGCGGCTTGACTGACACTGTCTACGAGCAGTACTTC. Encoded protein: CASGLTDTVYEQYF. The gene calls are TRBV11-2 and TRBJ2-7; D remains unclear. Germline-derived CDR1 and CDR2 are SGHAT and FQNNGV. The CDR3 is made up of 14 amino acids.